This T cell receptor (beta chain) is drawn from a study of T cell responses to AZD1222 COVID-19 vaccine. Study observations and caveats: Clonal diversity was possibly underestimated, and the donors were mostly white British, with more females. Baseline antibody screening turned up just 6 or 7 seropositive AZD1222 recipients.

As to this clone: No antigen is known for it.

Measured with immunoSEQ multiplex PCR; TCRdb has only the in-frame clones, and not every one. The sample holds more than 95,000 clones; around nine tenths are singletons and the top ten take more than 2.5%. Germline CDR1 is MGHRA and CDR2 is YSYEKL. V gave up 7 bases and J gave up 0 bases, with 13 bases separating them. The CDR3 spans 16 residues. The source was peripheral blood, collected 28 days after the second dose of the MenACWY control vaccine. The chain is built from TRBV4-1 and TRBJ2-6; D may match TRBD1 or TRBD2 (5 bases each). This receptor was taken from an adult who received the MenACWY meningococcal vaccine as a control. Here the CDR3 DNA reads TGCGCCAGCACCCAGGGAGCTGGCTCTGGGGCCAACGTCCTGACTTTC. Translation: CASTQGAGSGANVLTF.